These T cell receptor beta chains were read from a single sample in a study of post-analysis software for immune sequencing data. A single record per CDR3 protein comes from TCRdb applying MiXCR to the PCR reads. This table holds hundreds of thousands of distinct CDR3 sequences, roughly 27% found once. Input material: blood. These receptors originate from a girl aged 10-17 years with multiple sclerosis. Each CDR3 is given with its conserved first and last residue. The D gene is left open where the match is weak. Expanded clones are given a class, and other clones once, few, many or no size at all.

clone size	D gene	V gene	J gene	CDR3 protein	CDR3 DNA
NA	NA	TRBV6-5	TRBJ1-2	CASILGPGASDGYTF	TGTGCCAGCATCTTGGGTCCCGGGGCGAGCGATGGCTACACCTTC
few	NA	TRBV5-1	TRBJ1-1	CASSLEQGLVTEAFF	TGCGCCAGCAGCTTGGAGCAGGGATTGGTCACTGAAGCTTTCTTT
NA	NA	TRBV12-3/TRBV12-4	TRBJ1-6	CASTSGGSPLHF	TGTGCCAGCACCTCTGGAGGTTCACCCCTCCACTTT
few	TRBD1	TRBV14	TRBJ1-1	CASSQAQGALSPAFF	TGTGCCAGCAGCCAAGCCCAGGGGGCGCTGAGTCCGGCTTTCTTT
NA	TRBD2	TRBV5-6	TRBJ2-3	CASSLLNRGVTDTQYF	TGTGCCAGCAGCTTGCTAAACCGGGGGGTCACAGATACGCAGTATTTT
NA	TRBD1	TRBV12-3/TRBV12-4	TRBJ2-3	CASTCRGSPDAEYF	TGTGCCAGCACCTGCAGGGGGAGCCCAGATGCGGAGTATTTT
NA	NA	TRBV6-5	TRBJ2-7	CASSHYEGYEQYF	TGTGCCAGCAGTCACTACGAGGGCTACGAGCAGTACTTC
few	NA	TRBV10-3	TRBJ2-7	CAISPVGGYF	TGTGCCATCAGCCCCGTGGGGGGGTACTTC
NA	TRBD1	TRBV7-2	TRBJ2-5	CAGSLDRGQETQYF	TGTGCCGGCAGCTTAGACAGGGGACAGGAGACCCAGTACTTC
NA	NA	TRBV29-1	TRBJ2-5	CSVKSSANYNEQYF	TGCAGCGTAAAAAGCTCCGCGAACTACAATGAGCAGTACTTC
NA	NA	TRBV6-5	TRBJ2-7	CASSYSRQEYF	TGTGCCAGCAGTTACTCGAGGCAGGAGTACTTC
NA	NA	TRBV20-1	TRBJ1-2	CSARGPAGYTF	TGCAGTGCTAGAGGTCCAGCTGGCTACACCTTC
NA	NA	TRBV3-1	TRBJ2-5	CASSQDTSGPKTQYF	TGTGCCAGCAGCCAAGATACAAGCGGGCCCAAGACCCAGTACTTC
NA	NA	TRBV5-5	TRBJ1-4	CASSWRRGEATNEKLFF	TGTGCCAGCAGCTGGAGGAGGGGGGAAGCAACTAATGAAAAACTGTTTTTT
NA	TRBD2	TRBV20-1	TRBJ2-4	CSARSKRGAGGKNIQYF	TGCAGTGCTAGAAGCAAGCGGGGGGCCGGAGGCAAAAACATTCAGTACTTC
few	NA	TRBV9	TRBJ2-5	CASSQSPGETQYF	TGTGCCAGCAGCCAGAGCCCAGGGGAGACCCAGTACTTC
few	NA	TRBV20-1	TRBJ2-1	CSVREAGNEQFF	TGCAGTGTAAGGGAGGCTGGGAATGAGCAGTTCTTC
NA	TRBD2	TRBV7-2	TRBJ2-1	CASSFLTSGRAGQFF	TGTGCCAGCAGCTTTCTGACTAGCGGGAGGGCAGGGCAGTTCTTC
few	TRBD1	TRBV20-1	TRBJ1-4	CSARKDPLDRVNEKLFF	TGCAGTGCTAGAAAGGACCCCTTGGACAGGGTTAATGAAAAACTGTTTTTT
many	TRBD2	TRBV7-2	TRBJ2-7	CASSLVGSGRVTYEQYF	TGTGCCAGCAGCTTAGTCGGTAGCGGGAGGGTTACCTACGAGCAGTACTTC
few	TRBD2	TRBV7-2	TRBJ2-1	CASILAEGKYNEQFF	TGTGCCAGCATCCTAGCGGAGGGAAAGTACAATGAGCAGTTCTTC
few	NA	TRBV6-6	TRBJ2-3	CASSYLGGTTDTQYF	TGTGCCAGCAGTTACCTAGGGGGTACAACAGATACGCAGTATTTT
few	TRBD2	TRBV3-1	TRBJ2-3	CASSSHGGSGGHNTQYF	TGTGCCAGCAGCTCCCACGGAGGGAGCGGGGGTCACAATACGCAGTATTTT
many	NA	TRBV7-2	TRBJ1-2	CASSLADSRGRYTF	TGTGCCAGCAGCTTAGCAGACAGCCGAGGTCGCTACACCTTC
few	TRBD1	TRBV4-1	TRBJ1-2	CASSPQSLDRGSGYTF	TGCGCCAGCAGCCCTCAGAGTTTGGACAGGGGAAGTGGCTACACCTTC
NA	NA	TRBV7-9	TRBJ2-3	CASSYRTEGTDTQYF	TGTGCCAGCAGCTACAGGACAGAAGGCACAGATACGCAGTATTTT
many	NA	TRBV29-1	TRBJ2-1	CSVDRGFHNEQFF	TGCAGCGTTGACCGGGGGTTTCACAATGAGCAGTTCTTC
NA	TRBD2	TRBV27	TRBJ2-3	CASSFRLAGATDTQYF	TGTGCCAGCAGTTTTCGACTAGCGGGAGCCACAGATACGCAGTATTTT
NA	NA	TRBV18	TRBJ2-5	CASSPRPGEETQYF	TGTGCCAGCTCACCCCGTCCAGGGGAAGAGACCCAGTACTTC
NA	NA	TRBV12-3/TRBV12-4	TRBJ2-4	CASGLSTKQYF	TGTGCCAGCGGTTTATCCACAAAGCAGTACTTC
few	NA	TRBV15	TRBJ2-1	CATSRLAGLSGINEQFF	TGTGCCACCAGCAGACTGGCAGGGCTCTCTGGAATCAATGAGCAGTTCTTC
few	TRBD1	TRBV5-1	TRBJ1-6	CASRSGQATGALHF	TGCGCCAGCAGGTCGGGACAGGCCACCGGGGCCCTCCACTTT
many	NA	TRBV20-1	TRBJ2-6	CSASPVPGANVLTF	TGCAGTGCTAGTCCGGTACCTGGGGCCAACGTCCTGACTTTC
NA	NA	TRBV18	TRBJ2-3	CASSPKQIQGSGTQYF	TGTGCCAGCTCACCCAAGCAGATTCAGGGTTCCGGTACGCAGTATTTT
NA	NA	TRBV3-1	TRBJ2-1	CASSQEPVPYNEQFF	TGTGCCAGCAGCCAAGAGCCGGTACCCTACAATGAGCAGTTCTTC
few	NA	TRBV7-2	TRBJ2-1	CASSTRVRVGHTYNEQFF	TGTGCCAGCAGCACAAGGGTAAGGGTGGGGCACACCTACAATGAGCAGTTCTTC